The 8 T cell receptor beta chains in this list originate from one sample, sequenced in a study of identical twins. TCRdb reanalysed the 5' RACE reads using MiXCR and keeps one entry per CDR3 protein. In the table there are about 210,000 distinct CDR3 sequences, roughly a tenth of which are singletons. The sample taken for sequencing was memory (CD45RO+) T cells sorted from blood. These receptors all come from a woman under 30 in good health.

This clonotype was counted many times. The rearrangement uses TRBV5-1 and TRBJ1-1, with D unresolved. Trimming left V 4 bases short and J 2 bases short, with 15 bases between. Germline assignment: CDR1 SGHRS and CDR2 YFSETQ. The CDR3 contains 15 residues. CDR3 nucleotide sequence: TGCGCCAGCAGCCCGAGTACGATGCCAAACACTGAAGCTTTCTTT. It yields the protein CASSPSTMPNTEAFF. The variable domain in full, completed from reference TRBV5-1 and TRBJ1-1, reads KAGVTQTPRYLIKTRGQQVTLSCSPISGHRSVSWYQQTPGQGLQFLFEYFSETQRNKGNFPGRFSGRQFSNSRSEMNVSTLELGDSALYLCASSPSTMPNTEAFFGQGTRLTVV.

The sample holds many counts of this clonotype. V is TRBV12-3 or TRBV12-4 and J is TRBJ1-4; no clear D. The CDR3 covers 14 residues. V was shortened by 5 bases and J by 4 bases, with 11 bases between the two germline ends. In nucleotides, the CDR3 is TGTGCCAGCAGTAGCCCCCGGGTTAATGAAAAACTGTTTTTT. As protein: CASSSPRVNEKLFF.

This clonotype has at least ten counts. The V and J genes are TRBV12-3 or TRBV12-4 and TRBJ2-4; D call uncertain. V lost 1 base, J lost 0 bases, and 4 bases lay in between. There are 14 residues in the CDR3. The CDR3 region has the DNA TGTGCCAGCAGTTTAGATCAAGCCAAAAACATTCAGTACTTC. Translation: CASSLDQAKNIQYF.

The V gene is TRBV6-2 or TRBV6-3, the J gene TRBJ2-2; D gene ambiguous. The CDR3 covers 12 residues. Trimming removed 6 bases from V and 7 bases from J, with 9 bases in between. The germline V gene has CDR1 MNHEY and CDR2 SVGEGT. In DNA, the CDR3 is TGTGCCAGCAGCATTAGTCACGGGGAGCTGTTTTTT. It translates to CASSISHGELFF.

This clonotype has just a few counts. J is TRBJ2-1 and V is TRBV4-3; 7 positions agree with TRBD2. The CDR3 consists of 13 residues. CDR1 is LGHNA, CDR2 YSLEER, per germline. V trimming: 1 base; J trimming: 14 bases; junction bases outside the gene matches: 8. Here the CDR3 reads CASSQAFGGREFF. Here the CDR3 DNA reads TGCGCCAGCAGCCAAGCCTTCGGCGGGAGAGAGTTCTTC.

The chain joins TRBV6-5 to TRBJ1-1, with 10 nucleotides matching TRBD1. V gave up 2 bases and J gave up 4 bases; unmatched junction bases: 4. Per germline, CDR1 MNHEY and CDR2 SVGAGI. The CDR3 runs to 15 residues. Here the CDR3 DNA reads TGTGCCAGCAGTTACATTAGGACAGGGGGCACTGAAGCTTTCTTT. Translating gives CASSYIRTGGTEAFF.

The chain carries TRBV20-1 and TRBJ2-7; TRBD2 matches at 10 bases. This CDR3 is 13 amino acids long. V lost 6 bases to trimming and J lost 9 bases; unmatched junction nucleotides: 11. Germline CDR1 reads DFQATT; CDR2 reads SNEGSKA (reference sequence). CDR3 nucleotide sequence: TGCAGTGCCACGGGACTAGCGACAACCGGGCAGTACTTC. Translation gives CSATGLATTGQYF.

This clonotype was counted between two and nine times. This chain uses TRBV11-2 with TRBJ2-3; possibly TRBD2 for D (6 bases). In germline, CDR1 is SGHAT, CDR2 FQNNGV. The CDR3 is 16 amino acids. V was pared by 2 bases and J by 2 bases, with 14 bases between. CDR3 sequence: CASSLQGLILTDTQYF. The DNA for the CDR3 is TGTGCCAGCAGCTTACAGGGACTGATCCTCACAGATACGCAGTATTTT.